The 26 T cell receptor beta chains below were found in one sample sequenced in a study of blood T cells in healthy people across ages. Next came a second PCR, run for about 6 to 12 cycles, which used a sample-barcoded 5' primer along with a J-beta primer mix. TCRdb re-analysed the 5' RACE reads in MiXCR, keeping a single row per CDR3 protein. The profile shows about 1.1 million distinct CDR3 sequences, 35% to 40% of them singletons. Source material: blood. All receptors derive from a man aged 18 to 35 in good health.

There are a few counts of this clonotype. V usage is TRBV15 and J usage is TRBJ2-5; D is uncertain. Looked up from germline, CDR1 is LNHNV and CDR2 is YYDKDF (reference sequence). Trimming took 0 bases from V and 13 from J, leaving 12 bases between them. This CDR3 comprises 12 residues. CDR3 sequence: CATSRDWSYVYF. In DNA form, the CDR3 reads TGTGCCACCAGCAGAGATTGGAGCTATGTGTACTTC.

This rearrangement joins TRBV20-1 to TRBJ2-3, with TRBD2 matching 12 bases. CDR1 is DFQATT and CDR2 is SNEGSKA in the germline V gene (reference sequence). V shed 0 bases and J 7 bases; nucleotides not matched to a gene: 5. This CDR3 has 15 residues. For the CDR3, the DNA is TGCAGTGCTAGAGAGGCTAGCGGGGGGGCCTATACGCAGTATTTT. As protein: CSAREASGGAYTQYF.

Note on this clonotype: Just one base apart from a much larger clone, this may be a read error. This chain links TRBV12-3 or TRBV12-4 with TRBJ2-7; 11 nucleotides agree with TRBD1. The CDR3 extends over 14 amino acids. V was pared by 5 bases and J by 3 bases, with 3 bases of the junction left unmatched. The CDR3 region is CASSAGTGGYEQYF. CDR3 nucleotide sequence: TGTGCCAGCAGTGCCGGGACAGGGGGCTACGAGCAGTACTTC.

V and J are TRBV20-1 and TRBJ1-2; D not resolved. In germline, CDR1 is DFQATT, CDR2 SNEGSKA (reference sequence). This CDR3 has 14 residues. The CDR3 bases are TGCCGAGGTGGGGTGCAGCGATCTAACTATGGCTACACCTTC. Its protein is CRGGVQRSNYGYTF.

This clonotype has at least ten counts. The V call is TRBV12-3 or TRBV12-4, the J call TRBJ1-1, with TRBD1 matching over 7 bases. V shed 5 bases and J 1 base; nucleotides not matched to a gene: 4. The CDR3 has 14 amino acids. The CDR3 bases are TGTGCCAGCAGTCCGACAGGGCCGAACACTGAAGCTTTCTTT. As protein: CASSPTGPNTEAFF.

The V call is TRBV18, the J call TRBJ1-2, with 7 nucleotides matching TRBD1. Looked up from germline, CDR1 is KGHSH and CDR2 is LQKENI. Trimming removed 3 bases from V and 1 base from J; junction bases left unmatched: 8. The CDR3 sequence is 16 residues long. CDR3 sequence reads: CASSPGQSAFNYGYTF. The CDR3 DNA is TGTGCCAGCTCACCGGGACAGTCGGCGTTTAACTATGGCTACACCTTC.

The V gene is TRBV20-1, the J gene TRBJ1-5, with D tentatively TRBD1 (5 bases). V shed 5 bases and J shed 0 bases, with 20 bases lying between them. Germline CDR1 and CDR2: DFQATT and SNEGSKA (reference sequence). The CDR3 is 17 amino acids. CDR3 sequence: CSAPSGGVWGSNQPQHF. The CDR3 DNA follows: TGCAGTGCTCCCAGTGGGGGGGTTTGGGGTAGCAATCAGCCCCAGCATTTT.

J is TRBJ2-1 and V is TRBV19; perhaps D is TRBD1 or TRBD2 (6 bases each). V lost 9 bases and J lost 10, with 13 bases in between. Germline CDR1 LNHDA, CDR2 SQIVND (reference sequence). CDR3 length: 11 residues. CDR3 in amino acids: CASSGGAEQFF. The DNA for the CDR3 is TGTGCCAGCTCCGGGGGCGCGGAGCAGTTCTTC.

The rearrangement links TRBV12-5 to TRBJ1-2, with D possibly being TRBD1 (6 bases). CDR3 length: 15 amino acids. V was pared by 3 bases and J by 6 bases, with 17 bases between. Germline V gene lookup returns CDR1 LGHNT and CDR2 FRNRAP. CDR3 in DNA: TGTGCTAGTGGTTTTGATGTTGGCAGGGGTGATGGCTACACCTTC. Translating gives CASGFDVGRGDGYTF.

This clonotype was seen a single time. The chain links TRBV6-5 to TRBJ1-1; 9 nucleotides agree with TRBD1. J was trimmed by 6 bases and V by 7 bases; bases with no gene match: 12. The CDR3 contains 15 residues. CDR1 is MNHEY, CDR2 SVGAGI, per germline. Written as DNA, the CDR3 is TGTGCCAGCATACGCAGGACAGGGGATATTTCTGAAGCTTTCTTT. Its translation is CASIRRTGDISEAFF.

In its sample, this clonotype was seen a few times. V usage is TRBV2 and J usage is TRBJ1-5; D is undetermined. This CDR3 comprises 14 residues. Trimming took 4 bases from V and 1 from J, leaving 8 bases between them. The germline V gene has CDR1 SNHLY and CDR2 FYNNEI. The CDR3 DNA is TGTGCCAGCAGTGGTGGAAGAAGCAATCAGCCCCAGCATTTT. Its protein is CASSGGRSNQPQHF.

This chain joins TRBV20-1 and TRBJ2-3; TRBD2 might be the D (6 bases). V lost 0 bases and J 0 bases, leaving 13 bases between the germline ends. From germline, CDR1 is DFQATT and CDR2 SNEGSKA (reference sequence). CDR3 length: 16 residues. The CDR3 DNA follows: TGCAGTGCTAGAGACCAAAAACGGGGGAGCACAGATACGCAGTATTTT. It encodes CSARDQKRGSTDTQYF.

The rearrangement uses TRBV7-2 and TRBJ1-2; D is unclear. The CDR3 totals 12 residues. Germline-derived CDR1 and CDR2 are SGHTA and FQGNSA. V lost 7 bases, J lost 3 bases, and 9 bases lay in between. The CDR3 DNA reads TGTGCCAGCACCCAATTCGACTATGGCTACACCTTC. Amino acid sequence: CASTQFDYGYTF.

There are a few counts of this clonotype. This chain links TRBV4-1 with TRBJ2-5, with 9 bases aligning to TRBD1. This CDR3 contains 14 residues. CDR1 and CDR2 (germline): MGHRA, YSYEKL. V lost 0 bases to trimming and J lost 11 bases; unmatched junction nucleotides: 7. As DNA, the CDR3 is TGCGCCAGCAGCCAAGATTGGCGGGACAGGGAGCAGTACTTC. It codes for CASSQDWRDREQYF.

The genes are TRBV15 and TRBJ2-1; 7 bases map to TRBD2. The germline gives CDR1 LNHNV, CDR2 YYDKDF (reference sequence). The trim removed 0 bases at V and 3 bases at J, leaving 5 bases unmatched. The CDR3 is 16 amino acids. The CDR3: CATSRDLAALYNEQFF. The CDR3, as DNA: TGTGCCACCAGCAGAGATCTAGCGGCCCTCTACAATGAGCAGTTCTTC.

This sequence joins TRBV4-3 and TRBJ2-5; D might be TRBD1 (7 bases). The CDR3 length is 16 residues. V dropped 0 bases and J dropped 1 base, with 12 bases sitting between them. Germline CDR1 and CDR2: LGHNA and YSLEER. Here the CDR3 DNA reads TGCGCCAGCAGCCAAGATATCCAGGGGGGCCAAGAGACCCAGTACTTC. Its translation: CASSQDIQGGQETQYF.

V gene TRBV7-2 combines with J gene TRBJ1-2, with 12 bases lining up with TRBD1. Per the germline V gene, CDR1 is SGHTA and CDR2 is FQGNSA. V dropped 1 base and J dropped 4; count of bases not matched to a gene: 7. The CDR3 runs 17 residues. The CDR3, as DNA: TGTGCCAGCAGCTTAGAAGGGGACAGGGGGCGTCTCTATGGCTACACCTTC. This gives the protein CASSLEGDRGRLYGYTF.

The rearrangement uses TRBV7-3 and TRBJ2-3; 11 nucleotides agree with TRBD2. CDR3 length: 16 residues. Germline V lookup: CDR1 SGHTA, CDR2 FQGTGA. J was trimmed by 6 bases and V by 5 bases; bases with no gene match: 10. The CDR3 bases are TGTGCCAGCAGCCGAGAACTAGCGGGGGTTCGGGATACGCAGTATTTT. Amino acids: CASSRELAGVRDTQYF.

This clonotype was counted at least ten times. V and J are TRBV10-3 and TRBJ2-1; TRBD1 matches 10 bases. This CDR3 is 12 amino acids long. After removal of 6 bases from V and 9 bases from J, the junction contained 2 bases not matched to a gene. Germline CDR1 reads ENHRY; CDR2 reads SYGVKD. CDR3 bases: TGTGCCATCAGGACAGGGGGCTTTGAGCAGTTCTTC. This translates into CAIRTGGFEQFF.

The V gene is TRBV20-1, the J gene TRBJ1-1; a weak D match, TRBD1 (5 bases). Germline loops: CDR1 DFQATT, CDR2 SNEGSKA (reference sequence). With 1 base removed from V and 6 bases from J, the gap between germline ends came to 18 bases. The CDR3 has 15 amino acids. The DNA for the CDR3 is TGCAGTGCTAGAGTCGCGAGTGATCAGGGAGCTGAAGCTTTCTTT. Residues: CSARVASDQGAEAFF.

This clonotype was observed a single time. The chain employs TRBV20-1 and TRBJ2-2; perhaps TRBD1 as D (6 bases). The V and J ends lost 3 bases and 5 bases respectively, with 10 bases between them. The germline CDR1 and CDR2 sequences are DFQATT and SNEGSKA (reference sequence). The CDR3 totals 13 residues. The CDR3 is CSARKGETGELFF. CDR3 coding DNA: TGCAGTGCTAGGAAGGGGGAAACCGGGGAGCTGTTTTTT.

The chain couples TRBV9 to TRBJ1-1; 10 bases map to TRBD1. Unmatched junction bases numbered 10, after V lost 3 bases and J lost 11 bases. Germline assignment: CDR1 SGDLS and CDR2 YYNGEE. The CDR3 has 14 residues. CDR3 DNA: TGTGCCAGCAGCGAGTGGGGGACAGGGGTGACGGCTTTCTTT. Its translation is CASSEWGTGVTAFF.

This chain connects TRBV27 to TRBJ2-1; tentative D call: TRBD1 (6 bases). Gene TRBJ2-7 matches the end of the DNA better, so the J call may be wrong. This CDR3 has 15 amino acids. Per germline, CDR1 MNHEY and CDR2 SMNVEV (reference sequence). The chain's CDR3 is CASSSFDRKYNEQYF. The CDR3 bases are TGTGCCAGCAGTTCCTTCGACAGGAAATACAATGAGCAGTACTTC.

The V gene is TRBV28, the J gene TRBJ1-2; D might be TRBD1 (5 bases). V lost 6 bases and J lost 4, with 12 bases in between. This CDR3 comprises 13 residues. Germline V gene lookup returns CDR1 MDHEN and CDR2 SYDVKM. The CDR3 loop reads CASRSGTVYGYTF. The CDR3 nucleotides read TGTGCCAGCAGGTCCGGGACGGTCTATGGCTACACCTTC.

The chain couples TRBV6-5 to TRBJ2-2, with 8 bases matching TRBD1. V dropped 6 bases and J dropped 0; count of bases not matched to a gene: 3. This CDR3 region has 15 residues. Germline-derived CDR1 and CDR2 are MNHEY and SVGAGI. Here the CDR3 DNA reads TGTGCCAGCAGACCGGGACAGGCGAACACCGGGGAGCTGTTTTTT. It codes for CASRPGQANTGELFF.

The rearrangement joins TRBV19 to TRBJ1-1; D is possibly TRBD1 (5 bases). The CDR3 sequence is 16 residues long. V dropped 3 bases and J dropped 3 bases, with 17 bases sitting between them. Germline V gene data show CDR1 as LNHDA and CDR2 as SQIVND (reference sequence). The CDR3 loop reads CASSIPPGDGYTEAFF. The DNA of the CDR3 is TGTGCCAGTAGTATCCCCCCCGGGGACGGGTACACTGAAGCTTTCTTT.